A selection of T cell receptor beta chains follows, all from one sample in a study of cytotoxic CD8 clonotypes in ibrutinib-treated CLL. Clones were sequenced by immunoSEQ multiplex PCR, and TCRdb holds only the in-frame ones, with some missing. The sample holds around 250,000 clones, 60% to 75% seen once. The sample in question was PBMCs, obtained after 24 months of ibrutinib treatment. These receptors originate from a human donor with chronic lymphocytic leukemia. Each CDR3 is given with its conserved first and last residue. A D gene is named only where the DNA matches it firmly. Expanded clones are given a class, and other clones once, few, many or no size at all.

d_call	v_call	j_call	clone_size	cdr3_nt	cdr3_aa
NA	TRBV29-1	TRBJ2-1	NA	TGCAGCGTTGGCCTTGGCCAGGGCAATGAGCAGTTCTTC	CSVGLGQGNEQFF
NA	TRBV4-2	TRBJ1-5	NA	TGTGCCAGCAGCCAAGGTGCGGGGGATCAGCCCCAGCATTTT	CASSQGAGDQPQHF
NA	TRBV7-2	TRBJ1-3	NA	TGTGCCAGCAGCTTAGAAGCAGGCGCGATCTCTGGAAACACCATATATTTT	CASSLEAGAISGNTIYF
NA	TRBV27	TRBJ1-2	few	TGTGCCAGCAGTTTATCGAGCTACTATGGCTACACCTTC	CASSLSSYYGYTF
NA	TRBV28	TRBJ1-5	few	TGTGCCAGCAGCTCGGGAGATGCTCATCAGCCCCAGCATTTT	CASSSGDAHQPQHF
TRBD1	TRBV29-1	TRBJ1-1	NA	TGCAGCGTTGAAGGGGGACAGGGGGCCACTGAAGCTTTCTTT	CSVEGGQGATEAFF
NA	TRBV4-3	TRBJ2-7	NA	TGCGCCAGCAGCCAGGAGTTCGGCGAGCAGTACTTC	CASSQEFGEQYF
NA	TRBV10-3	TRBJ2-7	NA	TGTGCCATCAGTGAGTCTAGACTGCAGCACGAGCAGTACTTC	CAISESRLQHEQYF
NA	TRBV7-6	TRBJ2-3	once	TGTGCCAGCAGCTTCGGCGGGAGCACAGATACGCAGTATTTT	CASSFGGSTDTQYF
NA	TRBV7-3	TRBJ1-2	NA	TGTGCCAGCAGCTCAGGGGCGGTTGGCTACACCTTC	CASSSGAVGYTF
TRBD1	TRBV7-2	TRBJ1-5	NA	TGTGCCAGCAGCTTGAACGCGGGACAGGGGGCGGGTGGCAATCAGCCCCAGCATTTT	CASSLNAGQGAGGNQPQHF
TRBD2	TRBV4-3	TRBJ2-7	once	TGCGCCAGCAGCCAGGGCGCGGCGGGAGTCTACGAGCAGTACTTC	CASSQGAAGVYEQYF
NA	TRBV28	TRBJ2-5	NA	TGTGCCAGCAGCCGCCCTTTTCAGGGCCTTCCCAAAGAGACCCAGTACTTC	CASSRPFQGLPKETQYF
NA	TRBV5-1	TRBJ2-5	NA	TGCGCCAGCAGCTCCGCCGAGGGCCCGGAGACCCAGTACTTC	CASSSAEGPETQYF
NA	TRBV2	TRBJ2-1	few	TGTGCCAGCTGTCTAAGGGAGAACTACAATGAGCAGTTCTTC	CASCLRENYNEQFF
TRBD1	TRBV7-8	TRBJ2-7	NA	TGTGCCAGCAGCTCTGGAGAGGGGGACAGGGGTTACGAGCAGTACTTC	CASSSGEGDRGYEQYF
NA	TRBV10-3	TRBJ2-1	NA	TGTGCCATCAGTGACAGGGGACGGGGCAATGAGCAGTTCTTC	CAISDRGRGNEQFF
NA	TRBV5-1	TRBJ2-7	NA	TGCGCCAGCAGCTTGGTAGTCGGGAGTTACTACGAGCAGTACTTC	CASSLVVGSYYEQYF
TRBD2	TRBV28	TRBJ2-3	NA	TGTGCCAGCAGTCCCCGGACTAGCGGGTGGACAGCAGATACGCAGTATTTT	CASSPRTSGWTADTQYF
NA	TRBV2	TRBJ1-4	NA	TGTGCCAGCACCTACGGCCCGAATGAAAAACTGTTTTTT	CASTYGPNEKLFF
TRBD2	TRBV25-1	TRBJ2-7	NA	TGTGCCAGCAGTGAATCGGGCGGGAGTTACGAGCAGTACTTC	CASSESGGSYEQYF
NA	TRBV25-1	TRBJ2-3	NA	TGTGCCAGCTCATCAGGGGGGGGCACAGATACGCAGTATTTT	CASSSGGGTDTQYF
TRBD1	TRBV9	TRBJ1-2	NA	TGTGCCAGCAGCGCAGGGACAGGGGCAACACGGAGTGGCTACACCTTC	CASSAGTGATRSGYTF
NA	TRBV18	TRBJ1-1	NA	TGTGCCAGCTCACAACTCGACGGACAAACGAACACTGAAGCTTTCTTT	CASSQLDGQTNTEAFF
TRBD1	TRBV6-5	TRBJ2-7	NA	TGTGCCAGCAGACCGACAGGGTCGACCTACGAGCAGTACTTC	CASRPTGSTYEQYF
TRBD2	TRBV7-3	TRBJ2-1	NA	TGTGCCAGCAGCTTCAGGCGGGAGCCCCATGAGCAGTTCTTC	CASSFRREPHEQFF
TRBD2	TRBV7-2	TRBJ2-1	NA	TGTGCCAGCAGCCCACGTAGACTAGCGGGAGGGAGTGAGCAGTTCTTC	CASSPRRLAGGSEQFF
NA	TRBV30	TRBJ1-5	NA	TGTGCCTGGAGTAGTTCAGATAGGATCCAGCATTTT	CAWSSSDRIQHF
TRBD2	TRBV7-3	TRBJ2-3	NA	TGTGCCAGCAGCTTACTAGCGGGACACACAGATACGCAGTATTTT	CASSLLAGHTDTQYF
TRBD1	TRBV18	TRBJ1-4	NA	TGTGCCAGCTCACGACAGGGTGTCCATGAAAAACTGTTTTTT	CASSRQGVHEKLFF
NA	TRBV5-1	TRBJ1-5	NA	TGCGCCAGCAGCTTGGGGATGCAATCAAATAGCAATCAGCCCCAGCATTTT	CASSLGMQSNSNQPQHF
NA	TRBV4-2	TRBJ2-7	NA	TGTGCCAGCAGCCTTGGACCTAGCACGTCCTACGAGCAGTACTTC	CASSLGPSTSYEQYF
NA	TRBV27	TRBJ1-1	NA	TGTGCCAGCAGCATCCACGGTGAAGCTTTCTTT	CASSIHGEAFF
NA	TRBV7-2	TRBJ1-2	few	TGTGCCAGCAGCTTAGAGCTGGGGGGTGGCTACACCTTC	CASSLELGGGYTF
NA	TRBV28	TRBJ2-3	once	TGTGCCAGCAATCAGGGGGGTTCGGTAGATACGCAGTATTTT	CASNQGGSVDTQYF
TRBD2	TRBV27	TRBJ2-7	NA	TGTGCCAGCAATGAGCGGGAGGGCTACGAGCAGTACTTC	CASNEREGYEQYF
NA	TRBV5-4	TRBJ2-7	NA	TGTGCCAGCAGCTTGGCCGGTGGGACAATGGACTACGAGCAGTACTTC	CASSLAGGTMDYEQYF
NA	TRBV6-5	TRBJ2-1	NA	TGTGCCAGCAGTTACGGGCCGGTCTCCTACAATGAGCAGTTCTTC	CASSYGPVSYNEQFF
TRBD2	TRBV7-9	TRBJ2-1	few	TGTGCCAGCGTGGGGACGGGAGGCAATGAGCAGTTCTTC	CASVGTGGNEQFF
TRBD1	TRBV28	TRBJ1-4	NA	TGTGCCAGCTTAAGCATCAGGGGGCATGAAAAACTGTTTTTT	CASLSIRGHEKLFF
NA	TRBV9	TRBJ1-3	NA	TGTGCCAGCAGCCCAGATGGGCGAAGGGGGAGCTCTGGAAACACCATATATTTT	CASSPDGRRGSSGNTIYF
NA	TRBV10-3	TRBJ2-1	NA	TGTGCCACCAAGGGACTCTACAATGAGCAGTTCTTC	CATKGLYNEQFF
NA	TRBV7-9	TRBJ2-7	NA	TGTGCCAGCAGCTCGGGCGACAAGCCCTTTTGGGAGCAGTACTTC	CASSSGDKPFWEQYF
TRBD2	TRBV9	TRBJ2-3	NA	TGTGCCAGCAGCGTAAATTCCCACCGGTGGACTAGCGGGAGTACAGATACGCAGTATTTT	CASSVNSHRWTSGSTDTQYF
NA	TRBV28	TRBJ1-3	once	TGTGCCAGCGTACCGGGCCCCGGAAACACCATATATTTT	CASVPGPGNTIYF
NA	TRBV7-9	TRBJ2-3	NA	TGTGCCAGCAGCTCGGCGGGACAGCAATACACAGATACGCAGTATTTT	CASSSAGQQYTDTQYF
NA	TRBV5-1	TRBJ2-7	few	TGCGCCAGCAGCTTGCCGGCAGATAGGGACGAGCAGTACTTC	CASSLPADRDEQYF
NA	TRBV27	TRBJ2-3	NA	TGTGCCAGCAGTCCCCCTCCCGGTTCCACAGATACGCAGTATTTT	CASSPPPGSTDTQYF
NA	TRBV6-1	TRBJ2-5	NA	TGTGCCAGCAGTGAACAGGGGCAAGAGACCCAGTACTTC	CASSEQGQETQYF
TRBD1	TRBV4-1	TRBJ1-1	NA	TGCGCCAGCGACCAGGGGGCGAACACTGAAGCTTTCTTT	CASDQGANTEAFF
NA	TRBV7-2	TRBJ1-1	NA	TGTGCCAGCAGCTTCGAGGGTAAGGCCACGAACACTGAAGCTTTCTTT	CASSFEGKATNTEAFF
TRBD2	TRBV28	TRBJ2-7	NA	TGTGCCAGCAGTTTTATAAGGACTAGCGGGACCTACGAGCAGTACTTC	CASSFIRTSGTYEQYF
TRBD1	TRBV5-1	TRBJ1-3	NA	TGCGCCAGCAGCTTGGACCGGGTCACAGGGGCTGGAAACACCATATATTTT	CASSLDRVTGAGNTIYF
NA	TRBV7-3	TRBJ2-3	NA	TGTGCCAGCAGCACCGGGGACTCTTACACAGATACGCAGTATTTT	CASSTGDSYTDTQYF
NA	TRBV30	TRBJ1-5	NA	TGTGCCTGGAGTGTTCACCGGGACACCACTCAGCCCCAGCATTTT	CAWSVHRDTTQPQHF
TRBD2	TRBV7-9	TRBJ2-3	NA	TGTGCCAGCAGCGGGGGAGGGACGAGTGTGGCTACGCAGTATTTT	CASSGGGTSVATQYF
NA	TRBV2	TRBJ2-7	few	TGTGCCAGCAGTTTGACAGCGATCTACGAGCAGTACTTC	CASSLTAIYEQYF
NA	TRBV7-9	TRBJ1-4	few	TGTGCCAGCAGCTTGGCCATCGGACAAGAGGAAAAACTGTTTTTT	CASSLAIGQEEKLFF
NA	TRBV7-3	TRBJ1-4	NA	TGTGCCAGCAGCCCCAATGGTGTGGAACTGTTTTTT	CASSPNGVELFF
NA	TRBV4-2	TRBJ2-2	NA	TGTGCCAGCAGCCAAGTTAGTCCCATCGTGGTTGGTCTGGCTGCCGGGGAGCTGTTTTTT	CASSQVSPIVVGLAAGELFF